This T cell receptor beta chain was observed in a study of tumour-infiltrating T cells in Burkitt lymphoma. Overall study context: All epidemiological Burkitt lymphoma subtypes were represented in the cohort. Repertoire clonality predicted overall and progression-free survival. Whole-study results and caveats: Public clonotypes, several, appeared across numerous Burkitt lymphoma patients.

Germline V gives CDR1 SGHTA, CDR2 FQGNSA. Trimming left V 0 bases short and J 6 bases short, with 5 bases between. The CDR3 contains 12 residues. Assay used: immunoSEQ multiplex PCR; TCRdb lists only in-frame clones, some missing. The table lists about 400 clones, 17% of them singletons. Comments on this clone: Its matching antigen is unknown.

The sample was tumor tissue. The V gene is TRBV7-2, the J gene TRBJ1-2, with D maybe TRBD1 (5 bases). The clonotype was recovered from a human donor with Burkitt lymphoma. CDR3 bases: TGTGCCAGCAGCTTAGCCAGGGATGGCTACACCTTC. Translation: CASSLARDGYTF. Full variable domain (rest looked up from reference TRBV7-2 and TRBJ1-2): GAGVSQSPSNKVTEKGKDVELRCDPISGHTALYWYRQSLGQGLEFLIYFQGNSAPDKSGLPSDRFSAERTGGSVSTLTIQRTQQEDSAVYLCASSLARDGYTFGSGTRLTVV.